The 15 T cell receptor beta chains presented below share a single source sample, sequenced in a study of T cells in tumors after PD-1 blockade. Here immunoSEQ multiplex PCR was the method, and the copy in TCRdb shows in-frame clones only, minus some. The table records about 63,000 clones, around 74% of them present only once. The material was PBMCs, obtained after anti-PD-1 treatment. The receptors originated from a human donor with basal cell carcinoma.

This clone showed up just a few times. The V and J genes are TRBV10-3 and TRBJ1-2; D is perhaps TRBD1 (5 bases). The V end was cut by 2 bases, the J end by 4 bases, with 20 bases between. Germline CDR1 reads ENHRY; CDR2 reads SYGVKD. This CDR3 has 17 amino acids. This chain's CDR3 is CAISEPTDTYRGYGYTF. The CDR3 DNA reads TGTGCCATCAGTGAGCCCACAGATACCTATAGGGGCTATGGCTACACCTTC.

This chain connects TRBV30 to TRBJ1-2; D not certain. This CDR3 has 12 residues. Trimming removed 3 bases at V and 7 bases at J, with 12 bases between. The germline V gene has CDR1 GTSNPN and CDR2 SVGIG (reference sequence). CDR3 sequence reads: CAWSWVSGGYTF. The CDR3 DNA reads TGTGCCTGGAGCTGGGTGTCGGGTGGCTACACCTTC.

The gene calls are TRBV6-5 and TRBJ2-3; no clear D gene. Trimming removed 6 bases at V and 10 bases at J, with 23 bases between. This CDR3 has 15 residues. From germline, CDR1 is MNHEY and CDR2 SVGAGI. The CDR3: CASSPSELSRNAQYF. Written as DNA, the CDR3 is TGTGCCAGCAGCCCGAGTGAATTGTCGCGAAATGCGCAGTATTTT.

V usage is TRBV19 and J usage is TRBJ2-7; D might be TRBD1 (6 bases). V lost 6 bases, J lost 2 bases, and 14 bases lay in between. The germline V gene encodes CDR1 LNHDA and CDR2 SQIVND (reference sequence). The CDR3 is made up of 14 amino acids. The CDR3 DNA sequence: TGTGCCAGTAGGTTGGGACACAAAACCTACGAGCAGTACTTC. Translation: CASRLGHKTYEQYF.

This rearrangement joins TRBV7-2 to TRBJ1-3; D gene unclear. Trimming pared 0 bases from V and 7 bases from J, leaving 7 bases between. CDR1 and CDR2 from the germline V gene are SGHTA and FQGNSA. The CDR3 is made up of 13 amino acids. The CDR3 protein is CASSLAWENTIYF. The CDR3 coding sequence is TGTGCCAGCAGCTTAGCTTGGGAGAACACCATATATTTT.

This chain uses TRBV15 with TRBJ2-7; no clear D. Germline CDR1 and CDR2: LNHNV and YYDKDF (reference sequence). The CDR3 is 15 amino acids. The V gene lost 5 bases and the J gene lost 0 bases, with 14 bases spanning the gap. CDR3 protein: CATSATPRTSYEQYF. DNA of the CDR3: TGTGCCACCAGCGCAACTCCCCGGACCTCCTACGAGCAGTACTTC.

This chain joins TRBV29-1 and TRBJ1-1; D is unclear. Per the germline V gene, CDR1 is SQVTM and CDR2 is ANQGSEA. The CDR3 consists of 13 residues. Between the trimmed V and J ends, which lost 6 bases and 1 base, there was a span of 12 bases. DNA for the CDR3: TGCAGCGTCGCTCAGATACGGAACACTGAAGCTTTCTTT. This translates into CSVAQIRNTEAFF.

This clone has more than one count but fewer than ten. The chain uses TRBV27 and TRBJ1-1, with D unresolved. Trimming cost V 6 bases and J 6 bases, with 14 bases left between them. Germline lookup yields CDR1 MNHEY and CDR2 SMNVEV (reference sequence). This CDR3 comprises 13 residues. CDR3 coding DNA: TGTGCCAGCAGCTTGGAGTTCGGGGCTGAAGCTTTCTTT. This codes for CASSLEFGAEAFF.

V is TRBV7-7 and J is TRBJ2-5, with 11 bases matching TRBD2. There are 16 residues in the CDR3. V trimming: 5 bases; J trimming: 4 bases; junction bases outside the gene matches: 9. Germline V lookup: CDR1 SSHAT, CDR2 FNYEAQ (reference sequence). CDR3 DNA sequence: TGTGCCAGCAGCCCCACCTTAGCGGGGGGGCCAGAGACCCAGTACTTC. It encodes CASSPTLAGGPETQYF. The entire variable domain, with the rest obtained from reference TRBV7-7 and TRBJ2-5, is as follows: GAGVSQSPRYKVTKRGQDVTLRCDPISSHATLYWYQQALGQGPEFLTYFNYEAQPDKSGLPSDRFSAERPEGSISTLTIQRTEQRDSAMYRCASSPTLAGGPETQYFGPGTRLLVL.

This clone was picked up a small number of times. V is TRBV5-1 and J is TRBJ1-2; D not resolved. Germline values: CDR1 SGHRS, CDR2 YFSETQ. CDR3 length equals 13 residues. Trimming cost V 5 bases and J 0 bases, with 8 bases left between them. The CDR3 here is CASSPGTNYGYTF. For the CDR3, the DNA is TGCGCCAGCAGTCCTGGGACTAACTATGGCTACACCTTC. Full variable domain (remainder filled in from reference TRBV5-1 and TRBJ1-2): KAGVTQTPRYLIKTRGQQVTLSCSPISGHRSVSWYQQTPGQGLQFLFEYFSETQRNKGNFPGRFSGRQFSNSRSEMNVSTLELGDSALYLCASSPGTNYGYTFGSGTRLTVV.

This clone was seen a few times. V is TRBV5-1 and J is TRBJ2-6; D call uncertain. Germline CDR1 and CDR2: SGHRS and YFSETQ. The V end was cut by 2 bases, the J end by 0 bases, with 18 bases between. CDR3 length: 19 amino acids. The DNA of the CDR3 is TGCGCCAGCAGCTTTGGTGGGTTCTTCTCGGTCTCTGGGGCCAACGTCCTGACTTTC. This gives the protein CASSFGGFFSVSGANVLTF.

This clone was seen a single time. This CDR3 reads CASSSDRLPTYEQYF. For the CDR3, the DNA is TGTGCCAGCAGCTCCGACCGGCTTCCGACCTACGAGCAGTACTTC. The chain employs TRBV6-5 and TRBJ2-7; D gene ambiguous. CDR1 is MNHEY, CDR2 SVGAGI, per germline. This CDR3 has 15 residues. Between the trimmed V and J ends, which lost 6 bases and 2 bases, there was a span of 17 bases.

The genes are TRBV7-2 and TRBJ1-1; tentatively, D is TRBD1 (5 bases). CDR1 is SGHTA, CDR2 FQGNSA, per germline. The CDR3 covers 16 residues. Trimming removed 5 bases at V and 4 bases at J, with 20 bases between. DNA for the CDR3: TGTGCCAGCAGCCCCTCCTTCCGGGGGTCGGGCACTGAAGCTTTCTTT. Translated: CASSPSFRGSGTEAFF.

This sequence joins TRBV7-9 and TRBJ2-7; possibly TRBD1 for D (6 bases). Per the germline V gene, CDR1 is SEHNR and CDR2 is FQNEAQ (reference sequence). This CDR3 has 13 amino acids. V lost 6 bases and J lost 0, with 9 bases in between. The CDR3 DNA sequence: TGTGCCAGCAGTCACAGGGACTCCTACGAGCAGTACTTC. It is translated as CASSHRDSYEQYF.

This clone was observed a handful of times. The rearrangement links TRBV7-2 to TRBJ1-5; D is uncertain. Per germline, CDR1 SGHTA and CDR2 FQGNSA. The V and J ends lost 5 bases and 1 base respectively, with 6 bases between them. This CDR3 has 13 amino acids. The chain's CDR3 is CASSIRSNQPQHF. The CDR3, as DNA: TGTGCCAGCAGCATAAGAAGCAATCAGCCCCAGCATTTT.